The clone carrying this TCR beta chain has ten or more counts. Its antigen is currently unknown. The CDR3 spans 16 residues. V was shortened by 4 bases and J by 7 bases, with 21 bases between the two germline ends. Germline loops: CDR1 SGHNT, CDR2 YYREEE (reference sequence). This entry comes from a study of T cells after posttransplantation cyclophosphamide. Findings of the study overall: Tissue-infiltrating T cells from skin or gut overlapped little with blood T cells. Recipient CMV seropositivity and CMV reactivation strongly tracked TRB clonality.

The data were produced by immunoSEQ multiplex PCR, yet TCRdb's version contains in-frame clones alone and is incomplete. Sampling found roughly 41,000 clones, none seen once. Sequencing was performed on PBMCs. This TCR was sampled from a young man in good health and a related stem cell transplant donor. The rearrangement joins TRBV5-4 to TRBJ2-1; weak D call: TRBD1 (7 bases). The CDR3: CASSGGGRSAENEQFF. The CDR3, as DNA: TGTGCCAGCAGCGGAGGGGGCCGGTCGGCGGAGAATGAGCAGTTCTTC.